This TCR beta chain was retrieved from a study of blood T cell repertoires in COVID-19 (TCRdb year 2020). Regarding the study in general: Samples covering the acute and convalescent phases of COVID-19 were provided by collaborators in the United States, Italy and Spain. The prospective study material was composed of cDNA or gDNA derived from T cells, B-cell-depleted T cells, or PBMCs. Subjects who had been exposed to COVID-19, were actively infected with it, or had recovered from it provided the deeply sampled blood TCRbeta repertoires that made up the dataset. The repertoires were released in a freely available public database intended as a resource for research on the immune response to SARS-CoV-2. The samples were drawn from two sources: the first 160 participants of the ongoing ImmuneRACE study, and 950 to 1,500 subjects contributed by 6 global collaborators. Sample metadata almost always included a de-identified subject ID, COVID-19 status, age in years and sex. Where available, HLA class I and class II types were taken from metadata supplied by the sample provider and were not determined by assay-based typing.

TCRbeta CDR3 regions were amplified from genomic DNA by means of the immunoSEQ Assay, a bias-controlled multiplex PCR. As for the original processing: Within the assay, amplification of reference gene primers was used to estimate how many nucleated cells each sample contained. Sequence reads were collapsed and filtered to measure the absolute abundance of every unique TCRbeta CDR3 rearrangement. For each sample, productive Simpson clonality was calculated as the square root of Simpson's diversity index across productive rearrangements. What TCRdb holds here is the immuneACCESS table cut down to in-frame rearrangements. Part of the clones is not present; checked against another copy, under half of the missing clones reflect an unresolved V gene, and the others are unexplained. Clone size and V and J calls were adopted from that table, with D and trimming inferred from the DNA. The sample table holds about 150,000 clones, of which around 90% were seen once. The ten largest clones add up to 3.5% to 4.5% of the sample.

Spanning cysteine to phenylalanine, the CDR3 consists of 15 amino acids. Only the CDR3 region is kept as DNA, spanning 45 bases read in frame from base 1. At the junction V is shortened by 0 bases and J by 5 bases, with 13 bases in between. Per the germline V gene, LGHNA is the CDR1 and YSLEER is the CDR2. Study-wide conclusions, independent of this receptor: Clinical and demographic metadata were provided uncurated, with the amount varying by source and participant.

To note about this clone: This receptor's antigen is unknown. Base qualities are not recorded, but no much larger clone differs from it by a single base.

Collaborating institutions collected whole blood in K2EDTA tubes following their own protocols. For TCRbeta analysis, collaborator samples were shipped as frozen whole blood, as isolated PBMCs, or as DNA extracted from either sample type. The rearrangement combines TRBV4-3 with TRBJ1-2, with no reliable assignment of the D segment. The TCR comes from a woman aged 60-75 years with active or convalescent COVID-19. Sequenced: peripheral blood. The DNA sequence is TGCGCCAGCAGCCAAGATGCCCGCGGGGAATATGGCTACACCTTC. Translation gives CASSQDARGEYGYTF.